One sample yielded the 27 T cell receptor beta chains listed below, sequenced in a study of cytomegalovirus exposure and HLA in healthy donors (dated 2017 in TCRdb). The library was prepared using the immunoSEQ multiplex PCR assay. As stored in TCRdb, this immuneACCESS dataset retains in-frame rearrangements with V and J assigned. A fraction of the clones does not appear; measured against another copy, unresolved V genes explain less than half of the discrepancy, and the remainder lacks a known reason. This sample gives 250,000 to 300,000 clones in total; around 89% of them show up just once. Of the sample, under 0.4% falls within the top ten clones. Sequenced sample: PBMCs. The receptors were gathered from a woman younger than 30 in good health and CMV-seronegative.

In nucleotides, the CDR3 is TGTGCCAGCAGCTTAGGAGGAGGACTAGCACCTTATGAGCAGTTCTTC. Translating it yields CASSLGGGLAPYEQFF. The chain couples TRBV7-8 to TRBJ2-1, with TRBD2 identical over 8 bases. CDR3 length: 16 amino acids. Germline V lookup: CDR1 SGHVS, CDR2 FQNEAQ. V shed 1 base and J 8 bases; nucleotides not matched to a gene: 10.

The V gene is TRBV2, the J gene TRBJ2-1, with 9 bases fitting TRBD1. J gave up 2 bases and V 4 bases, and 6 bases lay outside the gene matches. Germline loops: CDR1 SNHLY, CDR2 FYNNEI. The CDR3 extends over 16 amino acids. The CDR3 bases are TGTGCCAGCAGTGGAAACCGGGACAGGGCCTACAATGAGCAGTTCTTC. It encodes CASSGNRDRAYNEQFF.

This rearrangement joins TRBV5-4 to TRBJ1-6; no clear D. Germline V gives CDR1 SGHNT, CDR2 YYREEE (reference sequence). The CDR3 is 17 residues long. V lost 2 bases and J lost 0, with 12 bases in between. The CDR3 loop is CASSFAETSSYNSPLHF. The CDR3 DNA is TGTGCCAGCAGCTTTGCGGAAACAAGCTCCTATAATTCACCCCTCCACTTT.

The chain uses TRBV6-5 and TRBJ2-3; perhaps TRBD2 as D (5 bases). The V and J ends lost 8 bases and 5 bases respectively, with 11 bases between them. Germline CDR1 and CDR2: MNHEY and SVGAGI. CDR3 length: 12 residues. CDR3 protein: CASAREGDTQYF. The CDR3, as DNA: TGTGCCAGCGCCCGAGAGGGAGATACGCAGTATTTT.

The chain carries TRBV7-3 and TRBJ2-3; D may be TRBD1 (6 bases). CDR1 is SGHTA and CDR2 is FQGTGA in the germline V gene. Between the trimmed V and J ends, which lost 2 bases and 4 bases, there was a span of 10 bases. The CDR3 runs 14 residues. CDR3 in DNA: TGTGCCAGCAGCTTACAGGGGTTCGCAGATACGCAGTATTTT. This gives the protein CASSLQGFADTQYF. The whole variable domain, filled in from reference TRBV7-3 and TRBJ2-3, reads GAGVSQTPSNKVTEKGKYVELRCDPISGHTALYWYRQSLGQGPEFLIYFQGTGAADDSGLPNDRFFAVRPEGSVSTLKIQRTERGDSAVYLCASSLQGFADTQYFGPGTRLTVL.

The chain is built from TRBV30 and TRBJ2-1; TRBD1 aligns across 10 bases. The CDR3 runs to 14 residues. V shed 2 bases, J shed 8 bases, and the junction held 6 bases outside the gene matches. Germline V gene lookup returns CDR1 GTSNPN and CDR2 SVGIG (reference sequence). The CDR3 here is CAWSRDRGLDEQFF. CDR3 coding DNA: TGTGCCTGGAGTCGGGACAGGGGACTCGATGAGCAGTTCTTC.

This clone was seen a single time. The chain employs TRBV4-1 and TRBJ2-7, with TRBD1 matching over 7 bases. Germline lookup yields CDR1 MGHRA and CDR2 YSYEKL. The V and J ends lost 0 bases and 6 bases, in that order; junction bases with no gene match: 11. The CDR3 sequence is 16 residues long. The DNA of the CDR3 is TGCGCCAGCAGCCAAGAACGACAGGGCGTATCAGGCGAGCAGTACTTC. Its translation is CASSQERQGVSGEQYF.

Here the CDR3 DNA reads TGTGCCAGCAGCTTAGCGGCGGGTGGGCCTGAGCAGTACTTC. Translating it yields CASSLAAGGPEQYF. The rearrangement links TRBV7-8 to TRBJ2-7; D may be TRBD2 (5 bases). Germline V gene sequence: CDR1 SGHVS, CDR2 FQNEAQ. The CDR3 extends over 14 amino acids. Trimming took off 0 bases at V and 7 bases at J, with 13 bases between the two ends.

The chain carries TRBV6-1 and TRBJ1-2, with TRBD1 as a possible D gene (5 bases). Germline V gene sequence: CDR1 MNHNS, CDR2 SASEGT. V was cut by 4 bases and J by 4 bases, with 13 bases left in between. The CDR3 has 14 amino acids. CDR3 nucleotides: TGTGCCAGCAGTGTAACCCAGGGTGGCTATGGCTACACCTTC. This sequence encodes CASSVTQGGYGYTF.

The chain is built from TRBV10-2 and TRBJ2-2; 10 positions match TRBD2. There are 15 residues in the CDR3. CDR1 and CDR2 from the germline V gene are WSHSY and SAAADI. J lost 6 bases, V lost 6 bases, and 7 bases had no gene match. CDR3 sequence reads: CASRAGGPRSGELFF. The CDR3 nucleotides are TGCGCCAGCAGAGCGGGGGGGCCTAGGTCCGGGGAGCTGTTTTTT.

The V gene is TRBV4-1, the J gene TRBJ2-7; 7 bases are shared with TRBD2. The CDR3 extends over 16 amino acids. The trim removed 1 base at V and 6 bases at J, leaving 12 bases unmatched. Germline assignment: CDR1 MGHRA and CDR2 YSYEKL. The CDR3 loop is CASSQVLGRGLVEQYF. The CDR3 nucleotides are TGCGCCAGCAGCCAAGTGTTAGGGAGGGGTCTTGTCGAGCAGTACTTC.

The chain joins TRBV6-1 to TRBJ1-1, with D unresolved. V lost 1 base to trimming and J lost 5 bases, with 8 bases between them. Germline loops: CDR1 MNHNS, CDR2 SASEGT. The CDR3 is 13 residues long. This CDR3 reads CASSEVSVTEAFF. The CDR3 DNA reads TGTGCCAGCAGTGAAGTTTCCGTAACTGAAGCTTTCTTT.

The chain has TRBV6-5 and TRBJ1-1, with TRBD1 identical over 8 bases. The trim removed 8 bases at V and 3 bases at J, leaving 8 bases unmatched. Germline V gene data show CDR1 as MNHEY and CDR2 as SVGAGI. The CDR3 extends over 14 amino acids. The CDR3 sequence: CASLGDRGYTEAFF. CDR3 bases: TGTGCCAGCCTGGGAGACAGGGGTTACACTGAAGCTTTCTTT.

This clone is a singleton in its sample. CDR3 sequence (DNA): TGCGCCAGCAGCCCCTGGCCCGGGGGCACTGAAGCTTTCTTT. This translates into CASSPWPGGTEAFF. The chain carries TRBV5-1 and TRBJ1-1; TRBD1 is a possible D gene (5 bases). This CDR3 has 14 amino acids. Trimming cost V 4 bases and J 4 bases, with 14 bases left between them. Per germline, CDR1 SGHRS and CDR2 YFSETQ.

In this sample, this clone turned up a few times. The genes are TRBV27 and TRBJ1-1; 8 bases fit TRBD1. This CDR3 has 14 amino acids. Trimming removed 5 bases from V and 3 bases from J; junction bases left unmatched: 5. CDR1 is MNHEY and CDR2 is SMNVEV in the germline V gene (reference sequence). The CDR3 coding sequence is TGTGCCAGCAGTCTAGTCAGGGGGCACACTGAAGCTTTCTTT. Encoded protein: CASSLVRGHTEAFF.

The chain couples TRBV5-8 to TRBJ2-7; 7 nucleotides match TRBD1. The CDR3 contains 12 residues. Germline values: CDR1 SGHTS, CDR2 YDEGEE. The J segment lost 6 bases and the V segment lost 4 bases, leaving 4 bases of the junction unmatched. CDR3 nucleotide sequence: TGTGCCAGCAGCATACGGACAGGCGAGCAGTACTTC. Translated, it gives CASSIRTGEQYF.

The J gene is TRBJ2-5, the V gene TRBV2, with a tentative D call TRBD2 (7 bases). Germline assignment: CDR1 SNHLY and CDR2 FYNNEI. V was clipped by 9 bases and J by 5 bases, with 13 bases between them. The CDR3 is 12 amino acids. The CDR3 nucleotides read TGTGCCAGTACGGGGGGCCTGGAGACCCAGTACTTC. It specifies CASTGGLETQYF.

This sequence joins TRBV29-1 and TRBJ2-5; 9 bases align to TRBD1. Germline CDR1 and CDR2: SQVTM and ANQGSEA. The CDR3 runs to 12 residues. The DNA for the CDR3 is TGCAGTGTCGGGACAGGGAAAGAGACCCAGTACTTC. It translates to CSVGTGKETQYF.

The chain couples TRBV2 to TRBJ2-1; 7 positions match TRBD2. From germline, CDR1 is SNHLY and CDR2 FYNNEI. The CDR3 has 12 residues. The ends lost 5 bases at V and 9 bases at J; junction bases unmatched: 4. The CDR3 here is CASSSGAGEQFF. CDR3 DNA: TGTGCCAGCAGTAGCGGGGCAGGTGAGCAGTTCTTC.

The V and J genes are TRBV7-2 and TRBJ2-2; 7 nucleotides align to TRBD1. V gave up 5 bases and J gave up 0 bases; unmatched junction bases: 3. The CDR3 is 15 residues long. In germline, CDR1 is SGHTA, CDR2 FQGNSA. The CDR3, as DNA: TGTGCCAGCAGCCTAGGGACAGCGAACACCGGGGAGCTGTTTTTT. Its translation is CASSLGTANTGELFF.

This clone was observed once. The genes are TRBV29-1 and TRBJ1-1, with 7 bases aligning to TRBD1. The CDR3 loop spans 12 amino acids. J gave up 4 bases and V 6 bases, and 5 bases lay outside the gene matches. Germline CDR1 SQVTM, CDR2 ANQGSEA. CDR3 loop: CSVQTGVTEAFF. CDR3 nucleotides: TGCAGCGTACAAACAGGGGTCACTGAAGCTTTCTTT.

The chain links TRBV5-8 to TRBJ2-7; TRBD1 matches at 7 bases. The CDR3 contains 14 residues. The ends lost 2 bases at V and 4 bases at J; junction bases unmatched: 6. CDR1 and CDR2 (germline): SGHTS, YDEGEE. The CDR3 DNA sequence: TGTGCCAGCAGCTTAAGGACAGGTTGGTACGAGCAGTACGTC. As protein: CASSLRTGWYEQYV.

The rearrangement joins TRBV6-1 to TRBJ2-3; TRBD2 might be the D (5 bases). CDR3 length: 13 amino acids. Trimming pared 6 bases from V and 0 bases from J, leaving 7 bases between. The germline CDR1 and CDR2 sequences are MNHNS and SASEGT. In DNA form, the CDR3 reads TGTGCCAGCAGGGGAGCGAGCACAGATACGCAGTATTTT. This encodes CASRGASTDTQYF.

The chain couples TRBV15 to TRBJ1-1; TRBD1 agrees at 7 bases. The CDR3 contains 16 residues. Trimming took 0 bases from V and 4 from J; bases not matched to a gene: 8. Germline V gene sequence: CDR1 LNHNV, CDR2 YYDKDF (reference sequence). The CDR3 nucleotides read TGTGCCACCAGCAGAGATCGGGGCAGGGGGAGCACTGAAGCTTTCTTT. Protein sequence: CATSRDRGRGSTEAFF.

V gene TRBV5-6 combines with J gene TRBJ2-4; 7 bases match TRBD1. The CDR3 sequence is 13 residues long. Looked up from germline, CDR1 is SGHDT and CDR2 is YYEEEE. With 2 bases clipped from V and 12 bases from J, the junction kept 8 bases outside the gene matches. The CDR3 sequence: CASSLTGTVDQYF. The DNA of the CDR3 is TGTGCCAGCAGCTTAACCGGGACAGTTGATCAGTACTTC.

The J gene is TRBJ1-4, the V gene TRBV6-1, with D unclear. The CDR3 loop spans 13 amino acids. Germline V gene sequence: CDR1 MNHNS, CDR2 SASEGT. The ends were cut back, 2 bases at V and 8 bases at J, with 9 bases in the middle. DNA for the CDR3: TGTGCCAGCAGTGAACAAGGCGGGGAAAAACTGTTTTTT. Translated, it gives CASSEQGGEKLFF.

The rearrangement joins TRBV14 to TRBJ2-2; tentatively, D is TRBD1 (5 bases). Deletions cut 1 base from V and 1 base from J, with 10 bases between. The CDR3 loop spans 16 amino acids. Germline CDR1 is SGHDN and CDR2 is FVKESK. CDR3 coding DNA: TGTGCCAGCAGCCAAGGTGGTACAGGGAACACCGGGGAGCTGTTTTTT. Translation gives CASSQGGTGNTGELFF. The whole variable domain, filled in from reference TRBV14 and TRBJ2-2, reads EAGVTQFPSHSVIEKGQTVTLRCDPISGHDNLYWYRRVMGKEIKFLLHFVKESKQDESGMPNNRFLAERTGGTYSTLKVQPAELEDSGVYFCASSQGGTGNTGELFFGEGSRLTVL.